A single sample gave rise to the 7 T cell receptor beta chains below, sequenced in a study of T cells expressing NK-cell markers. TCRdb processed the 5' RACE reads again and assigns one entry to each CDR3 protein, with no DNA. This table lists 300,000 to 450,000 distinct CDR3 sequences. The sample was blood T cells: a sorted CD56 or NKG2C T cell subset, CD4+ or CD8+ T cells, or bulk PBMC T cells (not recorded which). These receptors all come from a man between 18 and 69 years old in good health.

The V gene is TRBV3-1, the J gene TRBJ2-5. This CDR3 is 13 amino acids long. Germline V gene lookup returns CDR1 LGHDT and CDR2 YNNKEL (reference sequence). CDR3 sequence reads: CASSHNLEETQYF.

The chain links TRBV5-1 to TRBJ2-7; TCRdb reports TRBD1, a call that lacks DNA to check it against. Germline CDR1 is SGHRS and CDR2 is YFSETQ. The CDR3 is 17 amino acids. This CDR3 is CASSRGGTAFSSYEQYF.

The chain combines TRBV20-1 with TRBJ2-4; TCRdb indicates TRBD2, and absent DNA this call remains unverified. There are 14 residues in the CDR3. Germline CDR1 and CDR2: DFQATT and SNEGSKA (reference sequence). The CDR3 loop reads CSAVGTSGDNIQYF.

V usage is TRBV11-2 and J usage is TRBJ1-6. The CDR3 is 14 amino acids. CDR1 is SGHAT, CDR2 FQNNGV, per germline. This chain's CDR3 is CASSFTVNNSPLHF.

The V call is TRBV6-2 or TRBV6-3, the J call TRBJ2-3; TCRdb names TRBD1, which stays unverified in the absence of DNA. The CDR3 loop spans 18 amino acids. Germline V gene sequence: CDR1 MNHEY, CDR2 SVGEGT. CDR3 residues: CASTNTRGGRLSTDTQYF.

The rearrangement links TRBV29-1 to TRBJ1-1; TCRdb lists TRBD1, though no DNA is available to test this call. This CDR3 is built from 14 residues. Germline assignment: CDR1 SQVTM and CDR2 ANQGSEA. CDR3 in amino acids: CSVEERGARTEAFF.

The V and J genes are TRBV7-9 and TRBJ2-7; TCRdb's D call, TRBD2, is unchecked because there is no DNA. Germline V CDR1 and CDR2: SEHNR, FQNEAQ (reference sequence). The CDR3 is 15 residues long. This CDR3 is CASSRTSGGAYEQYF.